The clone carrying this T cell receptor (beta chain) was recorded at least ten times. Both TRBC1 and TRBC2 were covered by a beta constant-region primer of two equimolar oligonucleotides. Nested alpha and beta constant-region primers with the SP2 primer drove four PCR rounds on ligated cDNA. TCRdb redid the calling of the UMI-ligation and nested PCR reads with MiXCR, one entry per CDR3 protein. This table has approximately 85,000 distinct CDR3 sequences, 7% to 8% appearing once. This sample is drawn from a study of naive and memory T cell subsets. The CDR3 covers 13 residues. V gave up 1 base and J gave up 10 bases, with 14 bases separating them. Germline CDR1 and CDR2: DFQATT and SNEGSKA (reference sequence).

The sample comprised central memory CD4+ T cells from blood. The sequence came from a human donor in good health. The chain recombines TRBV20-1 with TRBJ1-5; D is uncertain. The DNA of the CDR3 is TGCAGTGCTAGAGCCGAGATACAAGGCCCCCAGCATTTT. Encoded protein: CSARAEIQGPQHF.